Listed here are 17 T cell receptor beta chains from one sample, sequenced in a study of vaccination effects on CD4 cells after COVID-19. The antigens these receptors bind are not known. Measured with immunoSEQ multiplex PCR; TCRdb has only the in-frame clones, and not every one. The sample records fewer than 65,000 clones, over 70% being singletons. Using viral peptide pools, the ViraFEST assay grew out antigen-specific CD4+ T cells prior to sequencing. Cultured cells yielded isolated CD4+ T cells after around 10 days. Vaccinated recipients, who were negative for nucleocapsid antibodies, had no history of SARS-CoV-2 infection. The sample consisted of CD4+ T cells from PBMCs cultured with HCoV-OC43 spike peptides, taken before COVID-19 vaccination. As to subset: HCoV-OC43 spike overlapping peptide pool stimulation. Every receptor here comes from a human donor who received a COVID-19 vaccine.

CDR3 nucleotide sequence: TGTGCCAGCAGCGGGGAGCGGGGGGGCCGCACAGATACGCAGTATTTT. As protein: CASSGERGGRTDTQYF. V is TRBV27 and J is TRBJ2-3; 10 positions match TRBD2. The CDR3 is made up of 16 amino acids. With V trimmed by 6 bases and J by 1 base, 7 bases remained unmatched. The V gene's germline CDR1 is MNHEY and CDR2 SMNVEV (reference sequence).

V is TRBV6-6 and J is TRBJ1-2; 12 bases align to TRBD1. This CDR3 region has 16 residues. The germline gives CDR1 MNHNY, CDR2 SVGAGI (reference sequence). With V trimmed by 5 bases and J by 0 bases, 4 bases remained unmatched. For the CDR3, the DNA is TGTGCCAGCAGTCTCGGGACAGGGGGCCCTAACTATGGCTACACCTTC. It encodes CASSLGTGGPNYGYTF.

The chain combines TRBV7-3 with TRBJ2-6, with a tentative D call TRBD1 (6 bases). In germline, CDR1 is SGHTA, CDR2 FQGTGA. This CDR3 comprises 17 residues. Trimming stripped 1 base from V and 2 bases from J, with 12 bases between. The CDR3 nucleotides are TGTGCCAGCAGCTTAAGGGCACAGGGTCCTGGGGCCAACGTCCTGACTTTC. Translation gives CASSLRAQGPGANVLTF.

V and J are TRBV5-5 and TRBJ2-2; D not certain. Trimming stripped 1 base from V and 3 bases from J, with 16 bases between. CDR3 length: 17 amino acids. Per the germline V gene, CDR1 is SGHKS and CDR2 is YYEKEE (reference sequence). In DNA form, the CDR3 reads TGTGCCAGCAGCTTGAAAACCCCTCAAGCCTACACCGGGGAGCTGTTTTTT. It codes for CASSLKTPQAYTGELFF.

The V gene is TRBV2, the J gene TRBJ2-1; the match to TRBD2 covers 9 bases. There are 15 residues in the CDR3. CDR1 and CDR2 from the germline V gene are SNHLY and FYNNEI. V trimming: 6 bases; J trimming: 6 bases; junction bases outside the gene matches: 9. CDR3 residues: CASRAAGGPGNEQFF. The CDR3, as DNA: TGTGCCAGCAGAGCGGCGGGGGGGCCCGGCAATGAGCAGTTCTTC.

This clone appeared a few times. V is TRBV5-8 and J is TRBJ2-3; perhaps TRBD1 as D (5 bases). The CDR3 totals 16 residues. Germline V lookup: CDR1 SGHTS, CDR2 YDEGEE. V was trimmed by 7 bases and J by 3 bases, leaving 21 bases between them. CDR3 in DNA: TGTGCCAGCCCCTCTTTCCTTCAGGGCGCAACAGATACGCAGTATTTT. This sequence encodes CASPSFLQGATDTQYF. Together with reference TRBV5-8 and TRBJ2-3, the CDR3 gives the full variable domain: EAGVTQSPTHLIKTRGQQATLRCSPISGHTSVYWYQQALGLGLQFLLWYDEGEERNRGNFPPRFSGRQFPNYSSELNVNALELEDSALYLCASPSFLQGATDTQYFGPGTRLTVL.

This clone was seen just once. The chain employs TRBV6-6 and TRBJ2-2, with 9 nucleotides matching TRBD2. The CDR3 covers 17 residues. The germline gives CDR1 MNHNY, CDR2 SVGAGI (reference sequence). Trimming took 6 bases from V and 4 from J; bases not matched to a gene: 12. The CDR3 is CASSRRARAGGTGELFF. The CDR3 bases are TGTGCCAGCAGCCGACGAGCTCGAGCGGGGGGCACCGGGGAGCTGTTTTTT.

This chain connects TRBV5-6 to TRBJ2-7; D is possibly TRBD1 (6 bases). Per germline, CDR1 SGHDT and CDR2 YYEEEE. The CDR3 has 14 amino acids. V lost 2 bases, J lost 1 base, and 10 bases lay in between. As DNA, the CDR3 is TGTGCCAGCAGCTTCTACGACAGGTCCTACGAGCAGTACGTC. Translated: CASSFYDRSYEQYV.

V and J are TRBV19 and TRBJ1-2; D gene uncertain. This CDR3 spans 13 amino acids. Germline assignment: CDR1 LNHDA and CDR2 SQIVND (reference sequence). The germline V and J ends were trimmed by 2 bases and 3 bases, with 7 bases remaining between them. The CDR3 region is CASSIRSDYGYTF. The CDR3 nucleotides are TGTGCCAGTAGTATACGGTCGGACTATGGCTACACCTTC.

In this sample, this clone turned up a few times. The chain has TRBV6-2 or TRBV6-3 and TRBJ2-5; D not resolved. V was cut by 0 bases and J by 6 bases, with 8 bases left in between. This CDR3 has 13 amino acids. Germline values: CDR1 MNHEY, CDR2 SVGEGT. The CDR3 is CASSYSSQQTQYF. The CDR3 DNA follows: TGTGCCAGCAGTTACTCATCCCAGCAGACCCAGTACTTC.

The CDR3 region has the DNA TGTGCCAGCAGAACCGGGCTTGACACCGGGGAGCTGTTTTTT. Its protein is CASRTGLDTGELFF. The rearrangement links TRBV27 to TRBJ2-2; unclear D gene. CDR1 is MNHEY, CDR2 SMNVEV, per germline (reference sequence). The CDR3 length is 14 residues. Trimming left V 6 bases short and J 3 bases short, with 11 bases between.

This chain links TRBV6-5 with TRBJ2-5; D unresolved. The V and J ends lost 2 bases and 3 bases respectively, with 13 bases between them. There are 15 residues in the CDR3. Germline CDR1 reads MNHEY; CDR2 reads SVGAGI. The CDR3 DNA reads as TGTGCCAGCAGTTACAAGAGACACCTGGAAGAGACCCAGTACTTC. It yields the protein CASSYKRHLEETQYF.

The rearrangement uses TRBV27 and TRBJ1-5; 7 bases are a match to TRBD1. This CDR3 has 14 residues. Trimming at V came to 6 bases and at J to 6 bases, leaving 8 bases not matched to a gene. Germline V gene sequence: CDR1 MNHEY, CDR2 SMNVEV (reference sequence). The CDR3 region has the DNA TGTGCCAGCAGCCTAAACAGGGGAAGTCAGCCCCAGCATTTT. The encoded protein is CASSLNRGSQPQHF.

The chain uses TRBV5-1 and TRBJ1-1, with D uncertain. Trimming pared 3 bases from V and 1 base from J, leaving 13 bases between. This CDR3 comprises 15 residues. Per the germline V gene, CDR1 is SGHRS and CDR2 is YFSETQ. CDR3 nucleotide sequence: TGCGCCAGCAGCTACGGAGACGGGCCGAACACTGAAGCTTTCTTT. As protein: CASSYGDGPNTEAFF.

V and J are TRBV7-2 and TRBJ1-3, with D perhaps matching TRBD1 (6 bases). The V gene lost 4 bases and the J gene lost 7 bases, with 20 bases spanning the gap. Germline CDR1 is SGHTA and CDR2 is FQGNSA. The CDR3 runs to 16 residues. CDR3 region: CASSSPSGVSRNTIYF. CDR3 in DNA: TGTGCCAGCAGCTCGCCCTCAGGGGTTTCGCGGAACACCATATATTTT.

This clone was detected only once. The gene calls are TRBV2 and TRBJ1-5; D remains unclear. V lost 6 bases and J 2 bases, leaving 8 bases between the germline ends. Germline assignment: CDR1 SNHLY and CDR2 FYNNEI. This CDR3 contains 13 residues. CDR3 amino acids: CASRADRNQPQHF. CDR3 coding DNA: TGTGCCAGCAGAGCTGACCGCAATCAGCCCCAGCATTTT.

The chain uses TRBV10-2 and TRBJ2-7; perhaps D is TRBD1 or TRBD2 (5 bases each). Trimming removed 10 bases at V and 6 bases at J, with 16 bases between. Germline values: CDR1 WSHSY, CDR2 SAAADI. There are 12 residues in the CDR3. CDR3 in amino acids: CATGVGEGEQYV. The CDR3 DNA reads TGCGCCACCGGGGTGGGGGAAGGCGAGCAGTACGTC.